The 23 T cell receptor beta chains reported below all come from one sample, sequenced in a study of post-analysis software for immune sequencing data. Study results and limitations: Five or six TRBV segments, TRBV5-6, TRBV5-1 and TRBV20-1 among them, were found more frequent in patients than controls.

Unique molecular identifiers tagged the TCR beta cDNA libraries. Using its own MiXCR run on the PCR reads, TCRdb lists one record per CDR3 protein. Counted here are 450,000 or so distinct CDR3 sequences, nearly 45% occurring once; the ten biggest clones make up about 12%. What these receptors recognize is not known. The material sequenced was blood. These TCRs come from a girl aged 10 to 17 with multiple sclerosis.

The CDR3: CASSSSNGGTQYF. The CDR3 DNA follows: TGTGCCAGCAGCTCCTCAAATGGAGGGACCCAGTACTTC. This chain uses TRBV7-3 with TRBJ2-5, with D perhaps matching TRBD2 (5 bases). The CDR3 extends over 13 amino acids. With 4 bases removed from V and 7 bases from J, the gap between germline ends came to 13 bases. Germline CDR1 SGHTA, CDR2 FQGTGA.

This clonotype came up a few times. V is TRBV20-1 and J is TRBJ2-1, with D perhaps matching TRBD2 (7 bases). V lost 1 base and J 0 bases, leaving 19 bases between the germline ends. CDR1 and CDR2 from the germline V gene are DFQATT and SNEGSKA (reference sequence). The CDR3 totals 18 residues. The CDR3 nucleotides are TGCAGTGCTAGAGCCCAGGGGAGGGAGTGGGGCTCCTACAATGAGCAGTTCTTC. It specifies CSARAQGREWGSYNEQFF.

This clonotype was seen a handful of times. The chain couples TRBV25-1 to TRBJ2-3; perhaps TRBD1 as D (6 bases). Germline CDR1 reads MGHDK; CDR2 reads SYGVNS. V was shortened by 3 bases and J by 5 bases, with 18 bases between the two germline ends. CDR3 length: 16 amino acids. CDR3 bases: TGTGCCAGCAGTGACCGAATCGACAGGCTGAGAGATACGCAGTATTTT. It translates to CASSDRIDRLRDTQYF. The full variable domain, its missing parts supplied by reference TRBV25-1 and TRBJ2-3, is EADIYQTPRYLVIGTGKKITLECSQTMGHDKMYWYQQDPGMELHLIHYSYGVNSTEKGDLSSESTVSRIRTEHFPLTLESARPSHTSQYLCASSDRIDRLRDTQYFGPGTRLTVL.

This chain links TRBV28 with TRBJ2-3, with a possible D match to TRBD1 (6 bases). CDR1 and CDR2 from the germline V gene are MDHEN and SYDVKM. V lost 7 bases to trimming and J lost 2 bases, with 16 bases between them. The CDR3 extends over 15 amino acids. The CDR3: CASTEPDSPTDTQYF. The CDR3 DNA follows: TGTGCCAGCACCGAACCGGACAGCCCCACAGATACGCAGTATTTT.

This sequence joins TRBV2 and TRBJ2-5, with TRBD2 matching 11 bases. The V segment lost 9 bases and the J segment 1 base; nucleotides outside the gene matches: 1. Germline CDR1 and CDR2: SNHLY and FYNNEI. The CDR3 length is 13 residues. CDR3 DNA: TGTGCCAGGGGGACTAGCGGCCAAGAGACCCAGTACTTC. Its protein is CARGTSGQETQYF.

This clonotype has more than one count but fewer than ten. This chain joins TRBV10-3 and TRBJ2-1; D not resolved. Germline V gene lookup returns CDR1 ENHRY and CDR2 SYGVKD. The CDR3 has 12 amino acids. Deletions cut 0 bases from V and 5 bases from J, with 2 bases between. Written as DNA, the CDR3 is TGTGCCATCAGTGAGTCCCACAATGAGCAGTTCTTC. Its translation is CAISESHNEQFF.

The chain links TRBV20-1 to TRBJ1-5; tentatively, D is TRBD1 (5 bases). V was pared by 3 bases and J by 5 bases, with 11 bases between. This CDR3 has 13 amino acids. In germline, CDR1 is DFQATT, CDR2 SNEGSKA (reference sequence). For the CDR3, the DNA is TGCAGTGCTAGTGGGGGGTGGGATCAGCCCCAGCATTTT. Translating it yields CSASGGWDQPQHF.

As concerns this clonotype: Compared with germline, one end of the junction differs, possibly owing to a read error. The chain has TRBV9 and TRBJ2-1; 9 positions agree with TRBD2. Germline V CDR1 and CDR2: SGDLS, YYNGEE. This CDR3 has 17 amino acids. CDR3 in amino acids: CTSSDSSVGLAYNEQFF. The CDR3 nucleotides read TGTACCAGCAGCGACAGCTCCGTAGGACTAGCGTACAATGAGCAGTTCTTC.

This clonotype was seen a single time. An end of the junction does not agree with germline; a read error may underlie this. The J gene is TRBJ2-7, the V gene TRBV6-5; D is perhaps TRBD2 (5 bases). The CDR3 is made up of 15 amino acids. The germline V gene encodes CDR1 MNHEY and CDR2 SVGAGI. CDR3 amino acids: CASNYSWLAAYEQYF. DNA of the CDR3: TGTGCCAGCAATTACTCGTGGCTAGCTGCCTACGAGCAGTACTTC.

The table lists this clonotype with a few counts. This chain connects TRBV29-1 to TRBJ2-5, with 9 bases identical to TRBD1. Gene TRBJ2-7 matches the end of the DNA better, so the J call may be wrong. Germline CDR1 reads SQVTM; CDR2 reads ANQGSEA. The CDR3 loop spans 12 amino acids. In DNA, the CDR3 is TGCAGCGTTGATACAGGGGGCGACGAGCAGTACTTC. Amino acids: CSVDTGGDEQYF.

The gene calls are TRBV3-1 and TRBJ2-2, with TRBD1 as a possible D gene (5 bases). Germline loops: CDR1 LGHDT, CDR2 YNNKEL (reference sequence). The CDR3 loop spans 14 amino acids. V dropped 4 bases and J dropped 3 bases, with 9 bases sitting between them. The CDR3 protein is CASSPWTHTGELFF. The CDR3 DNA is TGTGCCAGCAGCCCTTGGACACACACCGGGGAGCTGTTTTTT.

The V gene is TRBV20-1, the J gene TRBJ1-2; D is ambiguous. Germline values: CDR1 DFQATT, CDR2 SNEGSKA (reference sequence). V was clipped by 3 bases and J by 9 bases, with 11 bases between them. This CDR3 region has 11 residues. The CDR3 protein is CSARNIGSYTF. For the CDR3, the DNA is TGCAGTGCTAGGAATATAGGCAGCTACACCTTC.

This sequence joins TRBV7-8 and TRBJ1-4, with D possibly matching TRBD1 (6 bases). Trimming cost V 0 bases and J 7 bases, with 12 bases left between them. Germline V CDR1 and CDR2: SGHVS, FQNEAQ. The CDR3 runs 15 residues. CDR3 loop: CASSLARLGAEKLFF. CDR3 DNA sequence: TGTGCCAGCAGCTTAGCCCGACTGGGGGCTGAAAAACTGTTTTTT.

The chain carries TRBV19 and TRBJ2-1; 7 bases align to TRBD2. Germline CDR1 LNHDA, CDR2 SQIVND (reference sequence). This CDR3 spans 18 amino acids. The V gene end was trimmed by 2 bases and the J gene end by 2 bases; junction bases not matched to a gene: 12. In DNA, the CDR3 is TGTGCCAGTAGTATACCAGGGAAGGCGGCGGGAGCCTACAATGAGCAGTTCTTC. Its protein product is CASSIPGKAAGAYNEQFF.

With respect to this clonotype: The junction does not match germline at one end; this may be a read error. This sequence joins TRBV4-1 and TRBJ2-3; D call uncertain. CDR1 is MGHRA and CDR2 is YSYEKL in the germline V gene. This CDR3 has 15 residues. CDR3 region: CGSSQDQARTDTQYF. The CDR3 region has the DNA TGCGGCAGCAGCCAAGATCAGGCCCGCACAGATACGCAGTATTTT.

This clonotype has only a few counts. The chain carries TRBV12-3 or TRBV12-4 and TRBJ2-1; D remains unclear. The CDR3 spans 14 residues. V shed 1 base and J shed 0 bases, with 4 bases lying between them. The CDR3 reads CASSLGFSYNEQFF. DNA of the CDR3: TGTGCCAGCAGTTTAGGTTTCTCCTACAATGAGCAGTTCTTC.

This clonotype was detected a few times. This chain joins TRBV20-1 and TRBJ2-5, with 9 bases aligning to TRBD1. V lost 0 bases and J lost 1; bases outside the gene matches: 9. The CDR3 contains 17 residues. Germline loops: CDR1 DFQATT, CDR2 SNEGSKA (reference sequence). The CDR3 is CSARELLDRGLQETQYF. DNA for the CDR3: TGCAGTGCTAGAGAGTTGCTGGACAGGGGCCTCCAAGAGACCCAGTACTTC.

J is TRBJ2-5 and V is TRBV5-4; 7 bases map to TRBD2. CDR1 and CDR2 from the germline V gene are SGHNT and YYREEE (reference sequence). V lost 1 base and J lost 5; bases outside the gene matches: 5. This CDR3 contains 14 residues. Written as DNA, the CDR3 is TGTGCCAGCAGCTTGTATCAGGGAGGGGAGACCCAGTACTTC. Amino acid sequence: CASSLYQGGETQYF.

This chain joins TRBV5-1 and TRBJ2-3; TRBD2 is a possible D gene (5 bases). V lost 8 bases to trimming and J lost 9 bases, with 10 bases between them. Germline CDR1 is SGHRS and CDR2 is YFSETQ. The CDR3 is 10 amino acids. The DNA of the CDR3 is TGCGCCAGACAAGCGGAGACGCAGTATTTT. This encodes CARQAETQYF.

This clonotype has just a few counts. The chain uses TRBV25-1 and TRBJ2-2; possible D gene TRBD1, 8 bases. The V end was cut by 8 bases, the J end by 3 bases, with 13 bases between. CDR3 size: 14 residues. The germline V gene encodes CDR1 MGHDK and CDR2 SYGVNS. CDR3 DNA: TGTGCCAGCCGAACAGGGGGGGACACCGGGGAGCTGTTTTTT. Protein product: CASRTGGDTGELFF.

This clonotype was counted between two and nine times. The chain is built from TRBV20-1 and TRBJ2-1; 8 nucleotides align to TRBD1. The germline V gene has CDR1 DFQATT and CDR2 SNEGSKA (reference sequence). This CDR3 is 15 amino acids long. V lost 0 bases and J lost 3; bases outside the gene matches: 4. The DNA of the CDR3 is TGCAGTGCTAGAGACGACAGGGGAATCTACAATGAGCAGTTCTTC. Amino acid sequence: CSARDDRGIYNEQFF.

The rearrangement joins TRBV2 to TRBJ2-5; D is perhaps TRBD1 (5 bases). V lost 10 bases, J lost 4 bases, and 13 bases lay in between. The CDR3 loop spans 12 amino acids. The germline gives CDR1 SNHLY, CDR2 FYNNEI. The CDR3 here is CAMGQEGETQYF. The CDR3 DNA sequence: TGTGCCATGGGGCAGGAAGGAGAGACCCAGTACTTC.

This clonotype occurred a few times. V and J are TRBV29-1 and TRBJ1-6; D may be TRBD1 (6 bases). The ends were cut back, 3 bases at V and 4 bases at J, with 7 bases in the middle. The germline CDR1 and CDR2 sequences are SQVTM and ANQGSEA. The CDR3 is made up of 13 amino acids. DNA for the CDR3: TGCAGCGTTGAGACAGGATATAATTCACCCCTCCACTTT. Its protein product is CSVETGYNSPLHF.